This T cell receptor beta chain comes out of a study of lymphopenia after photon versus proton radiotherapy. Findings and limits, study-wide: Relative stability marked proton patients; photon patients lost diversity and naive cells. Only patients who died were analyzed for survival; proton advantage is unproven.

Germline V gives CDR1 MNHNY, CDR2 SVGAGI (reference sequence). V lost 6 bases to trimming and J lost 1 base, with 10 bases between them. The CDR3 sequence is 15 residues long. Details on this clone: Its cognate antigen is unknown.

Sequencing used immunoSEQ multiplex PCR; TCRdb keeps in-frame clones, though not all of them. The table lists about 20,000 clones, 88% of them singletons. The source was peripheral blood, collected from a patient treated with proton-based radiotherapy. The clonotype was recovered from a man aged 70-80 years with pancreatic cancer. The chain is built from TRBV6-6 and TRBJ2-6; D is possibly TRBD2 (6 bases). The CDR3 loop reads CASSNGGSGANVLTF. For the CDR3, the DNA is TGTGCCAGCAGCAACGGGGGTTCTGGGGCCAACGTCCTGACTTTC.